This T cell receptor (beta chain) was found in a study of blood T cells in healthy people across ages. Germline V lookup: CDR1 SGDLS, CDR2 YYNGEE. The CDR3 has 15 residues. The V end was cut by 4 bases, the J end by 6 bases, with 18 bases between. Study-level points and caveats: Investigators treated diversity estimates from one million T cells as underestimates.

On this clonotype: Its antigen is as yet unknown.

The second PCR ran about 6 to 12 cycles with a sample-barcoded 5' primer and J-beta primers. TCRdb redid the calling of the 5' RACE reads with MiXCR, one entry per CDR3 protein. The profile covers approximately 800,000 distinct CDR3 sequences, with 40% to 65% appearing a single time and 41% taken by the ten largest. This TCR came from a man aged 80 or over in good health. Sequencing was done on a sample of blood. The chain carries TRBV9 and TRBJ2-3; tentatively, D is TRBD1 (6 bases). The CDR3 sequence is CASSSTAQGMDTQYF. The CDR3 bases are TGTGCCAGCAGCTCTACAGCTCAGGGGATGGATACGCAGTATTTT. Combining the CDR3 with reference TRBV9 and TRBJ2-3 gives the whole variable domain DSGVTQTPKHLITATGQRVTLRCSPRSGDLSVYWYQQSLDQGLQFLIQYYNGEERAKGNILERFSAQQFPDLHSELNLSSLELGDSALYFCASSSTAQGMDTQYFGPGTRLTVL.